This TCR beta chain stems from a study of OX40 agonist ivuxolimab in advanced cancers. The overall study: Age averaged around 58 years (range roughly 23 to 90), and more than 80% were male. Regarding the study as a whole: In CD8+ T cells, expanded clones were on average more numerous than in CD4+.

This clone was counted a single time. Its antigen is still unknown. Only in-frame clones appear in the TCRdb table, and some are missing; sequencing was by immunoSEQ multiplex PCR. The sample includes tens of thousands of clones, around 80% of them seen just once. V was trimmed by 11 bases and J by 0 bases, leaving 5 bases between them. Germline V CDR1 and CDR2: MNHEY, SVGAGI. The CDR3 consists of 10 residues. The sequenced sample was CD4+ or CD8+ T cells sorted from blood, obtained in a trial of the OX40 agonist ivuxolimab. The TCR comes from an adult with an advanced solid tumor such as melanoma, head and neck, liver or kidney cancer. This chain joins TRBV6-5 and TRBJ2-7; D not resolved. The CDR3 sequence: CACGSYEQYF. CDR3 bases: TGTGCCTGCGGCTCCTACGAGCAGTACTTC.